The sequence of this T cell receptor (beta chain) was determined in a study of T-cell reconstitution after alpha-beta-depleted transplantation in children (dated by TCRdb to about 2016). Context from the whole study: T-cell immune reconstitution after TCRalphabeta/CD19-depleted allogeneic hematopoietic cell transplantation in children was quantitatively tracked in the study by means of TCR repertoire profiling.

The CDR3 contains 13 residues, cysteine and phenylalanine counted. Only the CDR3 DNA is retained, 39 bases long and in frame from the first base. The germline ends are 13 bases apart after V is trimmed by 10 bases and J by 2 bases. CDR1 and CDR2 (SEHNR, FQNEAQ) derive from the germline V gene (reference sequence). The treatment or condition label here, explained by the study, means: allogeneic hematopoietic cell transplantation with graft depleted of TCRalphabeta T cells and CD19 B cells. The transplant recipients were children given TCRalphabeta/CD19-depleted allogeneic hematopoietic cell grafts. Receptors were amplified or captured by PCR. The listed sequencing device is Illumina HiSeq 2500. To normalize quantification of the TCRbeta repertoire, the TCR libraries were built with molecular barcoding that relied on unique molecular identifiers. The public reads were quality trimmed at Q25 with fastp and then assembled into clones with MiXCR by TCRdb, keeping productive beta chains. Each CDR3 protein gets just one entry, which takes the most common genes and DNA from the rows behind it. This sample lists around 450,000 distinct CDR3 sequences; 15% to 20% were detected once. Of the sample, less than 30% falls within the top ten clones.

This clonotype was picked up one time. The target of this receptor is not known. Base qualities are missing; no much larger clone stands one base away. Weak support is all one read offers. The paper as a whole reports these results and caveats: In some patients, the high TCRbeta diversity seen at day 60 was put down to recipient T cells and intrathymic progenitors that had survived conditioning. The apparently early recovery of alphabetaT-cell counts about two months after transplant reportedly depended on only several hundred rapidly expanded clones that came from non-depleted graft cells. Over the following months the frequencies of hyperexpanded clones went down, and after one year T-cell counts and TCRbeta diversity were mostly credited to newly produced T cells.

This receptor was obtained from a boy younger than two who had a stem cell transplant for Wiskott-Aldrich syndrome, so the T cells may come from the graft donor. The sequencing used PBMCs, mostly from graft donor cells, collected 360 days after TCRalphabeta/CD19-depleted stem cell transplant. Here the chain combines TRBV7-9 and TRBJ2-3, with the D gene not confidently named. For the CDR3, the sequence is CANDRLDTDTQYF. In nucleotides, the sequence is TGTGCCAACGACCGCCTGGACACAGATACGCAGTATTTT.